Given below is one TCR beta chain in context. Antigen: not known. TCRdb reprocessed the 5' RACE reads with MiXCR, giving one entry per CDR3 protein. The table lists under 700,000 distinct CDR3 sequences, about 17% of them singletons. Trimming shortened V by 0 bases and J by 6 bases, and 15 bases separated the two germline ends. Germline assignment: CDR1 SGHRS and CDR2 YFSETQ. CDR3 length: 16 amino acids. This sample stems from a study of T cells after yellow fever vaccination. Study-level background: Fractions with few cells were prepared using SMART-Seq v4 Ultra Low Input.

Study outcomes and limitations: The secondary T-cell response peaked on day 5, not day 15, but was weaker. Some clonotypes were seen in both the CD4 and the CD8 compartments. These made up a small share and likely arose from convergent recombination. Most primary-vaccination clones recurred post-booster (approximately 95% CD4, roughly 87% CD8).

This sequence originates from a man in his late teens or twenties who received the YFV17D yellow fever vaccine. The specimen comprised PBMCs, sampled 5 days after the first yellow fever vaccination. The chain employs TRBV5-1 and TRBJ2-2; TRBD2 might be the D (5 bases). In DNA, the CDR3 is TGCGCCAGCAGCTTGGCCGGGGTTTTAGAGGCCGGGGAGCTGTTTTTT. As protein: CASSLAGVLEAGELFF.